The next 9 T cell receptor beta chains were all read from a single sample in a study of HIV-infected patients and healthy controls. Follow-up blood was drawn about 14 weeks, roughly three months, after antiretroviral therapy began. All unsorted peripheral T cells were captured because whole blood was used without fractionation. cDNA was made from 500 ng RNA using alpha and beta constant primers. Using multiplexing indices, alpha and beta chain libraries were generated apart by chain-specific third strand synthesis. TCRdb reprocessed the 5' RACE reads via MiXCR and lists one record per CDR3 protein. The repertoire holds about 4,000 distinct CDR3 sequences, with roughly a quarter as singletons. Sequenced material: blood, taken during antiretroviral therapy. These receptors were taken from an adult with HIV infection.

The J gene is TRBJ1-6, the V gene TRBV7-3, with D unclear. V lost 1 base and J 10 bases, leaving 8 bases between the germline ends. CDR1 and CDR2 (germline): SGHTA, FQGTGA. There are 13 residues in the CDR3. The CDR3 is CASSLIERSPLHF. The CDR3 region has the DNA TGTGCCAGCAGCTTAATCGAACGCTCACCCCTCCACTTT.

In regard to this clonotype: Mismatch with germline at one junction end may stem from a read error. V is TRBV24-1 and J is TRBJ2-2; TRBD2 agrees at 7 bases. This CDR3 spans 14 amino acids. Germline V gene data show CDR1 as KGHDR and CDR2 as SFDVKD. CDR3 sequence reads: CATSGAGNAGELFF. CDR3 DNA: TGTGCCACCAGTGGAGCGGGGAACGCCGGGGAGCTGTTTTTT.

Sample share makes this clonotype medium-sized. The chain combines TRBV19 with TRBJ2-4; D is uncertain. Germline CDR1 is LNHDA and CDR2 is SQIVND (reference sequence). The CDR3 has 15 amino acids. V dropped 8 bases and J dropped 1 base, with 15 bases sitting between them. The CDR3 sequence is CASGPMVEAKNIQYF. The CDR3 nucleotides are TGTGCCAGTGGCCCCATGGTTGAGGCCAAAAACATTCAGTACTTC.

This clonotype is labeled medium-sized. The rearrangement joins TRBV29-1 to TRBJ2-1, with unresolved D. From germline, CDR1 is SQVTM and CDR2 ANQGSEA. With 4 bases removed from V and 9 bases from J, the gap between germline ends came to 7 bases. CDR3 length: 10 residues. The CDR3 protein is CSVAQTEQFF. CDR3 DNA sequence: TGCAGCGTTGCTCAGACTGAGCAGTTCTTC.

This clonotype is termed medium-sized. This chain connects TRBV18 to TRBJ1-3; 8 bases match TRBD1. Germline CDR1 is KGHSH and CDR2 is LQKENI. The length of the CDR3 is 16 residues. Losses at the gene ends were 3 bases for V and 8 bases for J; bases not matched to a gene: 12. CDR3 amino acids: CASSPVQTGDGDTIYF. The DNA of the CDR3 is TGTGCCAGCTCACCTGTTCAGACAGGGGACGGAGACACCATATATTTT.

By proportion, this clonotype is medium-sized (0.01 to 0.1%). The V gene is TRBV2, the J gene TRBJ2-3; 11 bases line up with TRBD2. The germline V gene has CDR1 SNHLY and CDR2 FYNNEI. The CDR3 consists of 15 residues. With V trimmed by 6 bases and J by 1 base, 3 bases remained unmatched. The CDR3 nucleotides are TGTGCCAGCAGGCCGGGACTAGCGGGCACAGATACGCAGTATTTT. As protein: CASRPGLAGTDTQYF.

This clonotype was found once. The V and J genes are TRBV6-4 and TRBJ1-1; possibly TRBD1 for D (5 bases). The V end was cut by 6 bases, the J end by 8 bases, with 16 bases between. Germline lookup yields CDR1 MRHNA and CDR2 SNTAGT. The CDR3 has 13 amino acids. The CDR3 reads CASRAGGYGEAFF. CDR3 bases: TGTGCCAGCAGGGCCGGGGGTTATGGAGAAGCTTTCTTT.

This clonotype was counted at least ten times. The rearrangement uses TRBV14 and TRBJ1-6; D ambiguous. Trimming took 3 bases from V and 8 from J, leaving 8 bases between them. The germline CDR1 and CDR2 sequences are SGHDN and FVKESK. The length of the CDR3 is 13 residues. The CDR3 spells CASSHRWDSPLHF. CDR3 coding DNA: TGTGCCAGCAGCCACCGGTGGGATTCACCCCTCCACTTT. The full variable domain, completed using reference TRBV14 and TRBJ1-6, is EAGVTQFPSHSVIEKGQTVTLRCDPISGHDNLYWYRRVMGKEIKFLLHFVKESKQDESGMPNNRFLAERTGGTYSTLKVQPAELEDSGVYFCASSHRWDSPLHFGNGTRLTVT.

A note on this clonotype: Given a much more abundant clone one base away, this may be a read error. This chain links TRBV25-1 with TRBJ2-1; 9 nucleotides match TRBD1. V lost 2 bases to trimming and J lost 6 bases; unmatched junction nucleotides: 5. The CDR3 is 15 amino acids. CDR1 is MGHDK and CDR2 is SYGVNS in the germline V gene. CDR3 sequence reads: CASSEARTGVNEQFF. The CDR3 bases are TGTGCCAGCAGTGAAGCCAGGACAGGGGTCAATGAGCAGTTCTTC.